These 21 T cell receptor beta chains were all obtained from the same sample, sequenced in a study of T cells after yellow fever vaccination. TCRdb recomputed calls from the 5' RACE reads with MiXCR, one row per CDR3 protein. The data show 140,000 to 150,000 distinct CDR3 sequences, with approximately 6.6% seen just once and approximately 0.61% held by the top ten. Source: CD4+ T cells sorted from PBMCs, taken 10 days after the yellow fever booster vaccination. These receptors were taken from a young man who received the YFV17D yellow fever vaccine.

For this clonotype: This may be a read error: a much more frequent sequence differs by one nucleotide. This chain links TRBV5-1 with TRBJ2-3; 8 positions agree with TRBD2. From germline, CDR1 is SGHRS and CDR2 YFSETQ. CDR3 length equals 16 residues. CDR3 DNA: TGCGCCTGCAGCTTCGGTAGCGGGACTAGCACAGATACGCAGTATTTT. The encoded protein is CACSFGSGTSTDTQYF.

This clonotype has ten or more counts. CDR3 DNA sequence: TGCGCCAGCAGCCAACGATACATTAATTACAGGGAAGCTAATGAAAAACTGTTTTTT. Amino acids: CASSQRYINYREANEKLFF. The chain couples TRBV4-3 to TRBJ1-4; D may be TRBD1 (6 bases). The germline CDR1 and CDR2 sequences are LGHNA and YSLEER. V shed 2 bases and J shed 3 bases, with 22 bases lying between them. The CDR3 covers 19 residues.

The V gene is TRBV20-1, the J gene TRBJ2-3, with D perhaps matching TRBD2 (6 bases). This CDR3 spans 15 amino acids. The V gene lost 4 bases and the J gene lost 0 bases, with 14 bases spanning the gap. From germline, CDR1 is DFQATT and CDR2 SNEGSKA (reference sequence). CDR3 in amino acids: CSATGRGISTDTQYF. DNA for the CDR3: TGCAGTGCTACGGGCCGGGGGATCAGCACAGATACGCAGTATTTT.

This clonotype was recorded at least ten times. The genes are TRBV5-1 and TRBJ1-2, with a weak D call TRBD1 (5 bases). The CDR3 covers 13 residues. In germline, CDR1 is SGHRS, CDR2 YFSETQ. Trimming pared 4 bases from V and 4 bases from J, leaving 11 bases between. The CDR3 DNA is TGCGCCAGCAGCCACGACAGTAGCTATGGCTACACCTTC. Translating gives CASSHDSSYGYTF.

In this sample, this clonotype turned up many times. The chain recombines TRBV20-1 with TRBJ2-7; D unclear. There are 12 residues in the CDR3. With 6 bases removed from V and 4 bases from J, the gap between germline ends came to 13 bases. CDR1 DFQATT and CDR2 SNEGSKA come from the germline V gene (reference sequence). The DNA for the CDR3 is TGCAGTGCATCCCGGAACCGGTACGAGCAGTACTTC. It translates to CSASRNRYEQYF.

This clonotype was picked up many times. V and J are TRBV4-2 and TRBJ2-5; possibly TRBD2 for D (6 bases). There are 16 residues in the CDR3. V lost 2 bases and J 7 bases, leaving 20 bases between the germline ends. Germline lookup yields CDR1 LGHNA and CDR2 YNFKEQ. The CDR3 region is CASSQITQVGDLTQYF. CDR3 in DNA: TGTGCCAGCAGCCAAATAACACAGGTTGGGGACTTGACCCAGTACTTC.

This clonotype has ten or more counts. The junction differs from germline at one of its ends, possibly a read error. The V gene is TRBV7-9, the J gene TRBJ1-1, with D maybe TRBD1 (6 bases). The germline CDR1 and CDR2 sequences are SEHNR and FQNEAQ (reference sequence). The CDR3 has 14 residues. The CDR3 sequence: CASSLGQSNTEAFF. CDR3 coding DNA: TGCGCCAGCAGCTTAGGACAGAGTAACACTGAAGCTTTCTTT. Using reference TRBV7-9 and TRBJ1-1 for the parts outside the CDR3, the full variable domain is DTGVSQNPRHKITKRGQNVTFRCDPISEHNRLYWYRQTLGQGPEFLTYFQNEAQLEKSRLLSDRFSAERPKGSFSTLEIQRTEQGDSAMYLCASSLGQSNTEAFFGQGTRLTVV.

This clonotype was counted many times. V and J are TRBV23-1 and TRBJ2-5; D is unresolved. TRBV23-1 is known as an ORF, though its function is uncertain. Trimming cost V 2 bases and J 5 bases, with 6 bases left between them. This CDR3 is 12 amino acids long. CDR3 in DNA: TGCGCCAGCAGTCAACCAAAGGAGACCCAGTACTTC. Amino acids: CASSQPKETQYF.

This clonotype occurred many times. The chain recombines TRBV6-1 with TRBJ2-1, with 7 positions matching TRBD2. Germline CDR1 is MNHNS and CDR2 is SASEGT. There are 15 residues in the CDR3. V shed 6 bases, J shed 7 bases, and the junction held 12 bases outside the gene matches. In nucleotides, the CDR3 is TGTGCCAGCAGGGTTCTGGCGGGAGAAGGTAATGAGCAGTTCTTC. Translated, it gives CASRVLAGEGNEQFF.

This clonotype was seen at least ten times. The chain links TRBV5-6 to TRBJ2-2; D not resolved. V lost 3 bases and J 6 bases, leaving 9 bases between the germline ends. CDR1 is SGHDT, CDR2 YYEEEE, per germline. CDR3 size: 13 residues. CDR3 region: CASSWARSGELFF. For the CDR3, the DNA is TGTGCCAGCAGCTGGGCCCGGTCCGGGGAGCTGTTTTTT.

This clonotype appeared many times. The rearrangement links TRBV20-1 to TRBJ2-7, with D perhaps matching TRBD1 (6 bases). Germline CDR1 DFQATT, CDR2 SNEGSKA (reference sequence). This CDR3 comprises 16 residues. V lost 1 base, J lost 4 bases, and 20 bases lay in between. CDR3 in amino acids: CSARGTGTKADYEQYF. The CDR3 DNA reads TGCAGTGCTAGAGGTACCGGGACAAAAGCCGATTACGAGCAGTACTTC.

This clonotype was detected ten times or more. This chain connects TRBV27 to TRBJ1-2; weak D call: TRBD1 (6 bases). The V gene's germline CDR1 is MNHEY and CDR2 SMNVEV (reference sequence). Trimming stripped 6 bases from V and 6 bases from J, with 11 bases between. This CDR3 contains 12 residues. Here the CDR3 reads CASRATGNGYTF. The CDR3 DNA is TGTGCCAGCAGAGCCACAGGGAATGGCTACACCTTC.

This clonotype was seen at least ten times. V is TRBV7-9 and J is TRBJ2-7; D perhaps matches TRBD2 (5 bases). The CDR3 is 14 residues long. Looked up from germline, CDR1 is SEHNR and CDR2 is FQNEAQ (reference sequence). V was shortened by 7 bases and J by 3 bases, with 16 bases between the two germline ends. The DNA for the CDR3 is TGTGCCAGCACCGAGTCGGGGATCCTCTACGAGCAGTACTTC. This encodes CASTESGILYEQYF.

This clonotype was counted at least ten times. This chain joins TRBV20-1 and TRBJ2-7; perhaps TRBD1 as D (6 bases). This CDR3 has 12 amino acids. Germline-derived CDR1 and CDR2 are DFQATT and SNEGSKA (reference sequence). The germline V and J ends were trimmed by 3 bases and 2 bases, with 8 bases remaining between them. This CDR3 is CSARDRPYEQYF. CDR3 DNA: TGCAGTGCTAGGGACAGACCCTACGAGCAGTACTTC.

Ten or more counts support this clonotype. V gene TRBV5-1 combines with J gene TRBJ1-1; TRBD1 might be the D (6 bases). CDR1 and CDR2 (germline): SGHRS, YFSETQ. The CDR3 is made up of 16 amino acids. The ends were cut back, 4 bases at V and 0 bases at J, with 16 bases in the middle. CDR3 bases: TGCGCCAGCAGCAAGACAGGTGGGAGGATGAACACTGAAGCTTTCTTT. This sequence encodes CASSKTGGRMNTEAFF.

As for this clonotype: Being one base from a much bigger clone, this may be a read error. V usage is TRBV7-2 and J usage is TRBJ2-7; possibly TRBD1 for D (6 bases). Germline CDR1 reads SGHTA; CDR2 reads FQGNSA. The germline V and J ends were trimmed by 5 bases and 2 bases, with 16 bases remaining between them. CDR3 length: 15 amino acids. CDR3 in amino acids: CASSPGQGPTYEQYF. In DNA, the CDR3 is TGTGCCAGCAGCCCGGGGCAGGGGCCGACCTACGAGCAGTACTTC.

The table lists this clonotype with many counts. V gene TRBV18 combines with J gene TRBJ1-1; D gene uncertain. The germline V and J ends were trimmed by 2 bases and 1 base, with 11 bases remaining between them. Per germline, CDR1 KGHSH and CDR2 LQKENI. The CDR3 has 15 residues. CDR3 bases: TGTGCCAGCTCACCAACCAGTGTGCAGAACACTGAAGCTTTCTTT. As protein: CASSPTSVQNTEAFF.

This clonotype was recorded many times. V is TRBV9 and J is TRBJ2-5; D may be TRBD2 (6 bases). V was trimmed by 0 bases and J by 2 bases, leaving 11 bases between them. This CDR3 region has 15 residues. Germline CDR1 and CDR2: SGDLS and YYNGEE. The CDR3 sequence is CASSVVQGGQETQYF. CDR3 sequence (DNA): TGTGCCAGCAGCGTAGTTCAGGGAGGACAAGAGACCCAGTACTTC.

This clonotype came up many times. The V call is TRBV5-1, the J call TRBJ1-6; no definite D call. CDR3 length: 14 amino acids. The ends were cut back, 0 bases at V and 7 bases at J, with 8 bases in the middle. Germline CDR1 SGHRS, CDR2 YFSETQ. Here the CDR3 DNA reads TGCGCCAGCAGCTTGGCCGATCGAAATTCACCCCTCCACTTT. Its protein product is CASSLADRNSPLHF.

This clonotype came up many times. The J gene is TRBJ1-5, the V gene TRBV12-3 or TRBV12-4; D might be TRBD1 (6 bases). CDR3 size: 12 residues. V was pared by 4 bases and J by 9 bases, with 10 bases between. The CDR3 bases are TGTGCCAGCAGTTGGGGGCAAGGGCCCCAGCATTTT. Encoded protein: CASSWGQGPQHF.

This clonotype has at least ten counts. The V and J genes are TRBV13 and TRBJ2-3; D call uncertain. V lost 1 base, J lost 6 bases, and 5 bases lay in between. The length of the CDR3 is 12 residues. Germline V gene lookup returns CDR1 PRHDT and CDR2 FYEKMQ (reference sequence). The CDR3 DNA sequence: TGTGCCAGCAGCTTAGATTCGGATACGCAGTATTTT. Amino acid sequence: CASSLDSDTQYF.